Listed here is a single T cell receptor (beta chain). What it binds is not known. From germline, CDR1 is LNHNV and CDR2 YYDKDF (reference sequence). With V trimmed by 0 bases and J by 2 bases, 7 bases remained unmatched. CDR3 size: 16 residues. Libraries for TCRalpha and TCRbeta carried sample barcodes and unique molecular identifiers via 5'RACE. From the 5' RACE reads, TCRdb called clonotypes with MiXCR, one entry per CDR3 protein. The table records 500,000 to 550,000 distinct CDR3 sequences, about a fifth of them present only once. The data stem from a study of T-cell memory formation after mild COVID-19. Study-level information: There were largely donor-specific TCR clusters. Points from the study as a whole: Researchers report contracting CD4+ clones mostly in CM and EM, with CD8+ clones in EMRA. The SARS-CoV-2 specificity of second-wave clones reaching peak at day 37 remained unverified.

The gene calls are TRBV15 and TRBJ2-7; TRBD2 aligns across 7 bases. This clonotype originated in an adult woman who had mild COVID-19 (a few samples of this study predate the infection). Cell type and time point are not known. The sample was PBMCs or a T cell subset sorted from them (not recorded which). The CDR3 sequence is CATSRDWPSGTYEQYF. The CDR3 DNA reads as TGTGCCACCAGCAGAGATTGGCCTAGCGGTACCTACGAGCAGTACTTC.